These 10 T cell receptor beta chains share one sample of origin, sequenced in a study of blood T cells in healthy people across ages. For the second PCR, which ran for about 6 to 11 cycles, a sample-barcoded 5' primer and a J-beta primer mix were used. MiXCR, run by TCRdb on the 5' RACE reads, gives a single entry per CDR3 protein. In the table there are 600,000 to 850,000 distinct CDR3 sequences, 20% to 25% of which are singletons. The same specimen was also included in a second study, on T cells of mothers and their children.

Sequencing was carried out using blood. The receptors derive from a boy under 18 in good health.

This clonotype has only a few counts. The chain has TRBV20-1 and TRBJ2-5, with TRBD2 identical over 8 bases. The V and J ends lost 1 base and 3 bases, in that order; junction bases with no gene match: 4. Germline V gene lookup returns CDR1 DFQATT and CDR2 SNEGSKA (reference sequence). The length of the CDR3 is 14 residues. CDR3 nucleotide sequence: TGCAGTGCTAGAGCGATAGCGGGAAAAGAGACCCAGTACTTC. Protein sequence: CSARAIAGKETQYF.

This clonotype occurred a few times. The V and J genes are TRBV13 and TRBJ2-5; D assignment may be TRBD1 or TRBD2 (5 bases each). Germline loops: CDR1 PRHDT, CDR2 FYEKMQ (reference sequence). The CDR3 covers 13 residues. Trimming took off 6 bases at V and 5 bases at J, with 13 bases between the two ends. Here the CDR3 reads CASRRGPEETQYF. In DNA, the CDR3 is TGTGCCAGCAGACGGGGCCCCGAGGAGACCCAGTACTTC.

The chain has TRBV10-3 and TRBJ2-7; TRBD2 aligns across 7 bases. Looked up from germline, CDR1 is ENHRY and CDR2 is SYGVKD. CDR3 length: 14 amino acids. The V gene end was trimmed by 2 bases and the J gene end by 6 bases; junction bases not matched to a gene: 7. CDR3 region: CAISEIGLGGEQYF. The CDR3 DNA reads TGTGCCATCAGTGAGATCGGACTAGGAGGCGAGCAGTACTTC.

The chain joins TRBV6-2 or TRBV6-3 to TRBJ2-2; D unresolved. This CDR3 is built from 14 residues. Germline CDR1 is MNHEY and CDR2 is SVGEGT. The V gene lost 2 bases and the J gene lost 1 base, with 5 bases spanning the gap. Here the CDR3 reads CASSYVVNTGELFF. CDR3 DNA: TGTGCCAGCAGTTACGTAGTGAACACCGGGGAGCTGTTTTTT.

This clonotype was seen just once. CDR3 DNA: TGTGCCAGCAGGGGGACAGGGAAGCAATCACCCCTCCACTTT. Translation: CASRGTGKQSPLHF. The chain joins TRBV2 to TRBJ1-6, with 9 positions matching TRBD1. Unmatched junction bases numbered 7, after V lost 6 bases and J lost 10 bases. Germline-derived CDR1 and CDR2 are SNHLY and FYNNEI. CDR3 length equals 14 residues.

This chain links TRBV2 with TRBJ2-5, with D tentatively TRBD2 (5 bases). The V end lost 3 bases, the J end lost 5 bases, and 19 bases lay between the germline ends. The CDR3 has 16 residues. Germline values: CDR1 SNHLY, CDR2 FYNNEI. CDR3 sequence: CASSDSAASGAETQYF. For the CDR3, the DNA is TGTGCCAGCAGTGATTCTGCGGCCAGCGGTGCGGAGACCCAGTACTTC.

Only a few counts were recorded for this clonotype. The germline gene is not matched at one end of the junction; a read error may be the cause. The CDR3 spells CVSSRGTRETQYF. The CDR3 DNA reads as TGCGTCAGCAGCCGCGGGACCCGGGAGACCCAGTACTTC. The gene calls are TRBV5-1 and TRBJ2-5, with a weak D call TRBD2 (6 bases). CDR3 length equals 13 residues. The germline V gene has CDR1 SGHRS and CDR2 YFSETQ. The variable domain in full, with the rest retrieved from reference TRBV5-1 and TRBJ2-5, is KAGVTQTPRYLIKTRGQQVTLSCSPISGHRSVSWYQQTPGQGLQFLFEYFSETQRNKGNFPGRFSGRQFSNSRSEMNVSTLELGDSALYLCVSSRGTRETQYFGPGTRLLVL.

A word on this clonotype: One end of the junction does not line up with germline, which may come from a read error. CDR3 nucleotide sequence: TGTGCCAGCAGCCTAGGGACTGTTACCTACGAGCAGTACTTC. This sequence encodes CASSLGTVTYEQYF. The rearrangement joins TRBV13 to TRBJ2-5, with a tentative D call TRBD2 (6 bases). TRBJ2-7 explains the end of the DNA better; the J call may be wrong. Germline V gene data show CDR1 as PRHDT and CDR2 as FYEKMQ (reference sequence). CDR3 length: 14 residues.

The V gene is TRBV9, the J gene TRBJ2-5; perhaps TRBD1 as D (5 bases). Near its end, the DNA agrees better with TRBJ2-7, so the J call may be wrong. The germline gives CDR1 SGDLS, CDR2 YYNGEE. This CDR3 is built from 15 residues. CDR3 residues: CASSAHDSLSYEQYF. The CDR3 nucleotides are TGTGCCAGCAGCGCCCATGACAGTCTCTCCTACGAGCAGTACTTC.

The V and J genes are TRBV20-1 and TRBJ2-7; 8 bases are shared with TRBD2. Trimming removed 0 bases from V and 6 bases from J; junction bases left unmatched: 7. Germline V gene data show CDR1 as DFQATT and CDR2 as SNEGSKA (reference sequence). The CDR3 spans 14 residues. CDR3 in amino acids: CSARDRGLVVEQYF. CDR3 in DNA: TGCAGTGCTAGAGATAGGGGACTAGTGGTCGAGCAGTACTTC.